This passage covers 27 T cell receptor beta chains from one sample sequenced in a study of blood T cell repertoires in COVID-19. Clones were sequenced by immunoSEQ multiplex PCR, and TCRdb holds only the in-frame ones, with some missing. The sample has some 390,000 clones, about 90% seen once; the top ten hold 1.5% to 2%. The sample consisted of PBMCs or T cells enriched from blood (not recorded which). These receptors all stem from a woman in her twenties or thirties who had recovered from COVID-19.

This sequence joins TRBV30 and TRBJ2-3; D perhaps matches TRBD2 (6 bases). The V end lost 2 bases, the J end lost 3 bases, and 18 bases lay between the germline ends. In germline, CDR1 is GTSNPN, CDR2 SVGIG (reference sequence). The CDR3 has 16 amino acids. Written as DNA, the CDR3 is TGTGCCTGGAGTTCTTTTTCGGGAGCGGGTACAGATACGCAGTATTTT. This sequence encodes CAWSSFSGAGTDTQYF.

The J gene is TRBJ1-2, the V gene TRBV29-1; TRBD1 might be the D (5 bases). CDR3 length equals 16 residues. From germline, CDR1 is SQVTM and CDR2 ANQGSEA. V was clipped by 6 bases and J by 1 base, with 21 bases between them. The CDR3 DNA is TGCAGCGTCAGCCCAATGGGGGGGTGGCTTAACTATGGCTACACCTTC. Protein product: CSVSPMGGWLNYGYTF. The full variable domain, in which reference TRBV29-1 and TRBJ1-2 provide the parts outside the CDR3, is SAVISQKPSRDICQRGTSLTIQCQVDSQVTMMFWYRQQPGQSLTLIATANQGSEATYESGFVIDKFPISRPNLTFSTLTVSNMSPEDSSIYLCSVSPMGGWLNYGYTFGSGTRLTVV.

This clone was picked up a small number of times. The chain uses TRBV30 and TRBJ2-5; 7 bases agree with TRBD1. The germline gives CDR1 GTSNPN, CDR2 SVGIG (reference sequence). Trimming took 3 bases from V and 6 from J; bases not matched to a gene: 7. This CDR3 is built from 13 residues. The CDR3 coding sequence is TGTGCCTGGAGATTGGCAGGGGGAAAGACCCAGTACTTC. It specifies CAWRLAGGKTQYF.

The DNA for the CDR3 is TGTGCTAGTGGGGATCACGGGAACAATGAGCAGTTCTTC. This translates into CASGDHGNNEQFF. The rearrangement uses TRBV12-5 and TRBJ2-1, with D possibly TRBD2 on 5 matching bases. Trimming pared 6 bases from V and 5 bases from J, leaving 11 bases between. The V gene's germline CDR1 is LGHNT and CDR2 FRNRAP. The CDR3 is 13 residues long.

This CDR3 reads CASSLHPAGVGAFF. The CDR3 DNA reads TGTGCCAGCAGCTTACACCCCGCCGGGGTGGGGGCTTTCTTT. The chain has TRBV7-2 and TRBJ1-1, with D unresolved. The CDR3 length is 14 residues. Trimming took 2 bases from V and 11 from J, leaving 18 bases between them. The germline V gene encodes CDR1 SGHTA and CDR2 FQGNSA.

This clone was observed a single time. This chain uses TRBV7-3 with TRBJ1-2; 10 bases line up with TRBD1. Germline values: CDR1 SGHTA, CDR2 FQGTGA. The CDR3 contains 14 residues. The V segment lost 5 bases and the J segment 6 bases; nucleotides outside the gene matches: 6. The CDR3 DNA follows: TGTGCCAGCAGCCTTCGAGGGACAGGGGATGGCTACACCTTC. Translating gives CASSLRGTGDGYTF.

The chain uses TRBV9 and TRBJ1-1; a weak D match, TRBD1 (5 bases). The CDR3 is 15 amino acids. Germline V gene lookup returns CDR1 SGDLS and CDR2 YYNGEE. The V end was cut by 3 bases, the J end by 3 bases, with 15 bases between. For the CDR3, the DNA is TGTGCCAGCAGCGCCGTGCTGGGGGGAGACACTGAAGCTTTCTTT. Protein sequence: CASSAVLGGDTEAFF.

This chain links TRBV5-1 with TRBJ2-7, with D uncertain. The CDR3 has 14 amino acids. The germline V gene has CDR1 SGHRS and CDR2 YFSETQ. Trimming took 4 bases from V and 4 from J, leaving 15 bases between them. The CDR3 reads CASSQVAGRYEQYF. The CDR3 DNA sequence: TGCGCCAGCAGCCAGGTGGCAGGCCGTTACGAGCAGTACTTC.

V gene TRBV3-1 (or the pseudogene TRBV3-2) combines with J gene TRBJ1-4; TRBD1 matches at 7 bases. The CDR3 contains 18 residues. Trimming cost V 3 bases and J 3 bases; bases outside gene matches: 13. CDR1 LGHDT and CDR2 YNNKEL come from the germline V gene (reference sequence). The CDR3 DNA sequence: TGTGCCAGCAGCCACCCCGGGACAGTCGGCCGGGCTAATGAAAAACTGTTTTTT. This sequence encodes CASSHPGTVGRANEKLFF.

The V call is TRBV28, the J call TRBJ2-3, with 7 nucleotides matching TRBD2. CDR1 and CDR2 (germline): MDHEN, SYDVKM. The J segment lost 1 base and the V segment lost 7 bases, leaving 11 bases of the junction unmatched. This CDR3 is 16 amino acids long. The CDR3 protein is CASTPGGGRGTDTQYF. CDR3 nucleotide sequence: TGTGCCAGCACCCCGGGAGGCGGGAGAGGCACAGATACGCAGTATTTT.

In nucleotides, the CDR3 is TGTGCCAGTAGTACCTTCTTAGCGGGACATCTCGAGCAGTACTTC. Protein sequence: CASSTFLAGHLEQYF. The chain carries TRBV19 and TRBJ2-7; 8 bases match TRBD2. CDR3 length: 15 amino acids. The V segment lost 4 bases and the J segment 6 bases; nucleotides outside the gene matches: 11. CDR1 is LNHDA and CDR2 is SQIVND in the germline V gene (reference sequence).

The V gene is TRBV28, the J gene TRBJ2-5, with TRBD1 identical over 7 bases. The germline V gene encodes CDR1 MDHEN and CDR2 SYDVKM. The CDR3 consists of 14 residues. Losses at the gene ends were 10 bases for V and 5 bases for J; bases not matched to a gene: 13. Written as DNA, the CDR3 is TGTGCCACCAACCGACAGGGTGCGAGCGAGACCCAGTACTTC. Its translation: CATNRQGASETQYF.

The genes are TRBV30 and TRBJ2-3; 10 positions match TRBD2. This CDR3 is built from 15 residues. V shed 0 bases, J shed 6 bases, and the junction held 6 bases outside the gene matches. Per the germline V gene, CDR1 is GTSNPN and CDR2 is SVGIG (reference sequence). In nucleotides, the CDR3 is TGTGCCTGGAGTGTACGCTCTAGCGGGGGCGATACGCAGTATTTT. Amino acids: CAWSVRSSGGDTQYF.

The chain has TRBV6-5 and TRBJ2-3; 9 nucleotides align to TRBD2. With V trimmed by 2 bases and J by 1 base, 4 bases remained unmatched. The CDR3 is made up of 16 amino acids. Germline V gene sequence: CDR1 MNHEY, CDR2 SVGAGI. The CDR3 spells CASSYPRGGRTDTQYF. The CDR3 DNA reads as TGTGCCAGCAGTTACCCGCGGGGGGGCCGCACAGATACGCAGTATTTT.

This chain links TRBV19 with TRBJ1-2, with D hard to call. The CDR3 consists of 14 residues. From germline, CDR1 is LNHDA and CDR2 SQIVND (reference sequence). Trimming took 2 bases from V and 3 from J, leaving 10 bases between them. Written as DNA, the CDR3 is TGTGCCAGTAGTATATCATGGAGTCACTATGGCTACACCTTC. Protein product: CASSISWSHYGYTF.

The CDR3: CASSVHRGLNTGELFF. DNA of the CDR3: TGTGCCAGCAGCGTCCACAGGGGACTGAACACCGGGGAGCTGTTTTTT. The chain is built from TRBV9 and TRBJ2-2; D might be TRBD1 (7 bases). Trimming left V 2 bases short and J 1 base short, with 12 bases between. The CDR3 length is 16 residues. CDR1 is SGDLS and CDR2 is YYNGEE in the germline V gene. Using reference TRBV9 and TRBJ2-2 for the parts outside the CDR3, the full variable domain is DSGVTQTPKHLITATGQRVTLRCSPRSGDLSVYWYQQSLDQGLQFLIQYYNGEERAKGNILERFSAQQFPDLHSELNLSSLELGDSALYFCASSVHRGLNTGELFFGEGSRLTVL.

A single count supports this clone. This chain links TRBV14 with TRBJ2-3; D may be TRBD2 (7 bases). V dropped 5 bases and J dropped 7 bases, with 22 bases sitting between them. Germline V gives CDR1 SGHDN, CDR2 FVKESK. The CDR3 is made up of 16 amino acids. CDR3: CASSLRGGGPVNTQYF. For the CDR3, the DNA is TGTGCCAGCAGCTTGCGCGGGGGCGGACCCGTCAATACGCAGTATTTT.

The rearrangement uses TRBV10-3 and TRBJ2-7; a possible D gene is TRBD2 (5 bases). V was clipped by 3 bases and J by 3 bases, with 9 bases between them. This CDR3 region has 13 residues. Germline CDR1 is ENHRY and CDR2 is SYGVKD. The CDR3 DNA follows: TGTGCCATCAGTGATATTGGAGGCTACGAGCAGTACTTC. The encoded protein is CAISDIGGYEQYF.

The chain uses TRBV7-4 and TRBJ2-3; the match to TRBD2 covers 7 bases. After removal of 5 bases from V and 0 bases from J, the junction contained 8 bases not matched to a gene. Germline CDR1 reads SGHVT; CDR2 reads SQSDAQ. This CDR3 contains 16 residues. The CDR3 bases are TGTGCCAGCAGCATCCTAGCGGAGCTTAGCACAGATACGCAGTATTTT. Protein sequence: CASSILAELSTDTQYF.

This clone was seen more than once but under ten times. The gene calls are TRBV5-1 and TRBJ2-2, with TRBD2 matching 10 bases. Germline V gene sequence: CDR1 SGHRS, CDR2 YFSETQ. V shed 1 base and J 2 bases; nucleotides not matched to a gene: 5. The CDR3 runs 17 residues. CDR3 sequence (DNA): TGCGCCAGCAGCTTGAGTAGCGGGGGGATCAACACCGGGGAGCTGTTTTTT. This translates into CASSLSSGGINTGELFF.

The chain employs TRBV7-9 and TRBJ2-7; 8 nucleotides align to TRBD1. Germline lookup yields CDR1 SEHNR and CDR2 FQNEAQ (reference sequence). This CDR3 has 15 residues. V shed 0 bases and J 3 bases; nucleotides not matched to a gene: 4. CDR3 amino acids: CASSLAEDRDYEQYF. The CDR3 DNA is TGTGCCAGCAGCTTAGCGGAGGACAGGGACTACGAGCAGTACTTC.

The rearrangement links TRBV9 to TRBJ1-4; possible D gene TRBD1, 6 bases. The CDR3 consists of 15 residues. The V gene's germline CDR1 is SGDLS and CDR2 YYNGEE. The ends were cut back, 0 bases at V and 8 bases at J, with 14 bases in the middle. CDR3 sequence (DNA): TGTGCCAGCAGCGTAGCCCCAGGGGTTGGCGAAAAACTGTTTTTT. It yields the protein CASSVAPGVGEKLFF.

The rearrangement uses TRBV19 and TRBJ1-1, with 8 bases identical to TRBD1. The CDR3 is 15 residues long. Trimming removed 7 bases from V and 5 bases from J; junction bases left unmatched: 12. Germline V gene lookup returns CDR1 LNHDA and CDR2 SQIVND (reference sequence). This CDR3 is CASTYSRDRRTEAFF. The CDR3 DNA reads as TGTGCCAGTACCTACTCAAGGGACAGGCGGACTGAAGCTTTCTTT.

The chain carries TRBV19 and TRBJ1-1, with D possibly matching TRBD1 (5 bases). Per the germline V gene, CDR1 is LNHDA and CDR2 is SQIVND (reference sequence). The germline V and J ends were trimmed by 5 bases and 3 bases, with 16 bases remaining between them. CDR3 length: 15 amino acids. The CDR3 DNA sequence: TGTGCCAGTAGTCCCTCCCCATTGGGGCACACTGAAGCTTTCTTT. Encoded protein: CASSPSPLGHTEAFF.

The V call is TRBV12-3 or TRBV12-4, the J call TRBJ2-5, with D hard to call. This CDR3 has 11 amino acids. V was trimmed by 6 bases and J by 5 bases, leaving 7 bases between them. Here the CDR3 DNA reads TGTGCCAGCAGCCAACGGGAGACCCAGTACTTC. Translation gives CASSQRETQYF.

The CDR3 here is CASSLGTGGASYEQYF. As DNA, the CDR3 is TGTGCCAGCAGCCTGGGGACAGGGGGCGCTTCCTACGAGCAGTACTTC. This sequence joins TRBV11-2 and TRBJ2-7; 12 bases fit TRBD1. The V gene end was trimmed by 5 bases and the J gene end by 1 base; junction bases not matched to a gene: 6. Germline CDR1 is SGHAT and CDR2 is FQNNGV. The CDR3 loop spans 16 amino acids.

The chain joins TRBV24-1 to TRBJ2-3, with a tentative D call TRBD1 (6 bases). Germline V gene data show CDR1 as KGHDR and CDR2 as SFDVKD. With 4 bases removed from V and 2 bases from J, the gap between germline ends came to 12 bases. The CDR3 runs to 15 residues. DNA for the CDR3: TGTGCCACCAGTGAGAAGGACAGACACACAGATACGCAGTATTTT. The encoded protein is CATSEKDRHTDTQYF.